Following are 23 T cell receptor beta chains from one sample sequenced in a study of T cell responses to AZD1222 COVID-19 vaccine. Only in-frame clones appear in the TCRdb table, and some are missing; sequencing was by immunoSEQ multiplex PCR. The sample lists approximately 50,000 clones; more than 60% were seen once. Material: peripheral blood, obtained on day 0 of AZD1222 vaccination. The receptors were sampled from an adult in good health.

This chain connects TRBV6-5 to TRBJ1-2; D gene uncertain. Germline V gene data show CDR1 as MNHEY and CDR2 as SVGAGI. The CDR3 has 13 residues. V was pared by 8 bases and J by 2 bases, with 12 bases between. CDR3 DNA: TGTGCCAGCGCCCAGACCGAAAACTATGGCTACACCTTC. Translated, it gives CASAQTENYGYTF.

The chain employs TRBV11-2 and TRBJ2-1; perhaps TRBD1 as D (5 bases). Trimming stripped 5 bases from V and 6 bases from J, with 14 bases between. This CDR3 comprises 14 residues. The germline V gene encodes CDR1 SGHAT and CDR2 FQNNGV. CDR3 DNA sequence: TGTGCCAGCAGCCTATCCAGGGTACGCAATGAGCAGTTCTTC. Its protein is CASSLSRVRNEQFF. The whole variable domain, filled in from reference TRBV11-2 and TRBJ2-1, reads EAGVAQSPRYKIIEKRQSVAFWCNPISGHATLYWYQQILGQGPKLLIQFQNNGVVDDSQLPKDRFSAERLKGVDSTLKIQPAKLEDSAVYLCASSLSRVRNEQFFGPGTRLTVL.

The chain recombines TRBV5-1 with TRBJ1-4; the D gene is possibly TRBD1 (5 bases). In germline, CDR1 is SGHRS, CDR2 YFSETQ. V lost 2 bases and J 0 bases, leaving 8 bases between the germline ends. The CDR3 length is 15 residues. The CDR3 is CASSFDSTTNEKLFF. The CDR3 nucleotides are TGCGCCAGCAGCTTTGACAGCACAACTAATGAAAAACTGTTTTTT.

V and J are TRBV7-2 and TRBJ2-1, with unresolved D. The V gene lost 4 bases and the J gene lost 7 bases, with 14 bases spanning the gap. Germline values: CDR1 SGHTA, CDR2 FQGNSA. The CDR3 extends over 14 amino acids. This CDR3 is CASSSGVRWNEQFF. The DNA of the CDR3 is TGTGCCAGCAGCTCCGGCGTTCGGTGGAATGAGCAGTTCTTC.

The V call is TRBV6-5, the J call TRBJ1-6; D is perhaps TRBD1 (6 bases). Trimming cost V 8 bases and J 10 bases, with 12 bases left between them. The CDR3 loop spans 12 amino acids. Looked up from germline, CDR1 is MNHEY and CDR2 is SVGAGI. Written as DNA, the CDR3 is TGTGCCAGCCAGAGGGGGGAATCACCCCTCCACTTT. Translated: CASQRGESPLHF.

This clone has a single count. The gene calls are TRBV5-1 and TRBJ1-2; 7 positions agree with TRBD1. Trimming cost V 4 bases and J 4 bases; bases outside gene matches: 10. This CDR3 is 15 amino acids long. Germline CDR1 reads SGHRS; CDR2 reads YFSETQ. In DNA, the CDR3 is TGCGCCAGCAGCGAAGGGGGGACAGATGGCTATGGCTACACCTTC. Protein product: CASSEGGTDGYGYTF.

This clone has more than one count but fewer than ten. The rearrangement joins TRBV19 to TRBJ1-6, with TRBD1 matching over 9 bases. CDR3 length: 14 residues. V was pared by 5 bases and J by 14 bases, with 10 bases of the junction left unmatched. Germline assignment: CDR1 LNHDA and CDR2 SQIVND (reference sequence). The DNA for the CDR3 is TGTGCCAGTAGTCCCGGGACAGGGAAAAGGGCCCTCCACTTT. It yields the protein CASSPGTGKRALHF.

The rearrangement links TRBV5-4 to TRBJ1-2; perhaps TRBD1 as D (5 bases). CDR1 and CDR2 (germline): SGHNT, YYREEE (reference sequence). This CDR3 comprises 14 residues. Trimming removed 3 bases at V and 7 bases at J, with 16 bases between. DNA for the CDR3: TGTGCCAGCAGCTGGGACGGGGGATTCGGTGGCTACACCTTC. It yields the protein CASSWDGGFGGYTF.

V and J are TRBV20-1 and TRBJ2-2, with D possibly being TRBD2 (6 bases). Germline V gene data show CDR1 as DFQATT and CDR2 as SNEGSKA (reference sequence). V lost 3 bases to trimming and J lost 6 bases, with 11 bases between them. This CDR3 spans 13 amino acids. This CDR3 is CSASSGRSGELFF. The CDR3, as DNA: TGCAGTGCTAGTTCAGGGAGGTCCGGGGAGCTGTTTTTT.

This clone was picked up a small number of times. The CDR3 region has the DNA TGTGCCAGCAGTCGGGCCGGTCGGGGTCAGCCCCAGCATTTT. Protein product: CASSRAGRGQPQHF. V usage is TRBV28 and J usage is TRBJ1-5, with D uncertain. Germline V gene data show CDR1 as MDHEN and CDR2 as SYDVKM. V lost 5 bases and J 6 bases, leaving 14 bases between the germline ends. This CDR3 has 14 amino acids.

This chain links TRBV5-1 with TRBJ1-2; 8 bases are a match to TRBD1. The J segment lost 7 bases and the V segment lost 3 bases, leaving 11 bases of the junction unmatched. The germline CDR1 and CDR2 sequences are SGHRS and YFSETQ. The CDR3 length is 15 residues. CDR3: CASSSIGQGFSGYTF. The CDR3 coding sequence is TGCGCCAGCAGCTCGATCGGACAGGGTTTTTCTGGCTACACCTTC. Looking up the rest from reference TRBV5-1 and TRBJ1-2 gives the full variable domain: KAGVTQTPRYLIKTRGQQVTLSCSPISGHRSVSWYQQTPGQGLQFLFEYFSETQRNKGNFPGRFSGRQFSNSRSEMNVSTLELGDSALYLCASSSIGQGFSGYTFGSGTRLTVV.

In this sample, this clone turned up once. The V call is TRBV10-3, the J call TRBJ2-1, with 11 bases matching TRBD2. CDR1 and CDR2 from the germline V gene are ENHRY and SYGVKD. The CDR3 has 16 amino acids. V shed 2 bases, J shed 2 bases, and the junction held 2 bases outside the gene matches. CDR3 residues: CAISEGLAGTYNEQFF. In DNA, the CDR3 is TGTGCCATCAGTGAGGGACTAGCGGGTACCTACAATGAGCAGTTCTTC.

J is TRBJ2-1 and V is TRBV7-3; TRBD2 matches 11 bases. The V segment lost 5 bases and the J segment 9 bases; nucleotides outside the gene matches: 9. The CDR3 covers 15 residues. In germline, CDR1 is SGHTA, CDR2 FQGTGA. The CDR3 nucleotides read TGTGCCAGCAGCCGCACTAGCGGGGGACGGGCTGAGCAGTTCTTC. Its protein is CASSRTSGGRAEQFF.

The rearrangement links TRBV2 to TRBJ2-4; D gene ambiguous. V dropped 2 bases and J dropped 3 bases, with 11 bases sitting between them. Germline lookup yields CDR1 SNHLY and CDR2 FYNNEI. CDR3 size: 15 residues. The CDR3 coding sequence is TGTGCCAGCAGTGAAAGTGACATCCTCAAAAACATTCAGTACTTC. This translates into CASSESDILKNIQYF.

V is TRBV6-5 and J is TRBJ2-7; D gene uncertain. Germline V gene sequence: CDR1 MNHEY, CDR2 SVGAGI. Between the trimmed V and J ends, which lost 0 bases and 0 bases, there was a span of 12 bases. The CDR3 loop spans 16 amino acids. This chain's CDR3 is CASSYSNSVSSYEQYV. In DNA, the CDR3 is TGTGCCAGCAGTTACTCGAACAGCGTCAGCTCCTACGAGCAGTACGTC.

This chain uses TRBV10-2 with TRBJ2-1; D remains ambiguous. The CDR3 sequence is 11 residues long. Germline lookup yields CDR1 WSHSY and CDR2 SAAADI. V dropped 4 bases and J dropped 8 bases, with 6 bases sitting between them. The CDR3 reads CASSVRDEQFF. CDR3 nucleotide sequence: TGCGCCAGCAGTGTAAGAGATGAGCAGTTCTTC.

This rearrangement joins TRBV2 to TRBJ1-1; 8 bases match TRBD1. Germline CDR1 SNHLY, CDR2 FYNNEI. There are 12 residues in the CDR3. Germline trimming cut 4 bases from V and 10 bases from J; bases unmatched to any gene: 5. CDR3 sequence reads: CASSVTGVLAFF. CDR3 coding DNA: TGTGCCAGCAGTGTGACAGGGGTATTAGCTTTCTTT.

The CDR3, as DNA: TGTGCCAGCAGTTACTCAGCGACAGGGACCTTCTACGAGCAGTACTTC. It yields the protein CASSYSATGTFYEQYF. The rearrangement links TRBV6-5 to TRBJ2-7; 7 positions agree with TRBD1. The CDR3 sequence is 16 residues long. V gave up 0 bases and J gave up 3 bases; unmatched junction bases: 8. Germline CDR1 MNHEY, CDR2 SVGAGI.

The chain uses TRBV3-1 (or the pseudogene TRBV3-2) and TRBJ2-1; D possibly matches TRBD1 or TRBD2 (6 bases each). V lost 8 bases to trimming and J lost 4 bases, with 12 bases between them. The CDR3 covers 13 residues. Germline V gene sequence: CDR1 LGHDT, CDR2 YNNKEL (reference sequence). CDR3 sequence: CASFRRGYNEQFF. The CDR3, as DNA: TGTGCCAGCTTTAGGAGGGGGTACAATGAGCAGTTCTTC.

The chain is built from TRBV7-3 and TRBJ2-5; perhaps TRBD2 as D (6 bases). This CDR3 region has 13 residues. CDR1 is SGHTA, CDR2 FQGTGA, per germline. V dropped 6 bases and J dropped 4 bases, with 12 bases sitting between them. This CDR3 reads CASSFTAGETQYF. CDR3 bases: TGTGCCAGCAGTTTTACAGCGGGAGAGACCCAGTACTTC.

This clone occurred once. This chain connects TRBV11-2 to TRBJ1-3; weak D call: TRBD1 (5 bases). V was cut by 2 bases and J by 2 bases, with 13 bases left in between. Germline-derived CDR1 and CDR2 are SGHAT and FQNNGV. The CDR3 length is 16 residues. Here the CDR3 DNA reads TGTGCCAGCAGCTTATTCGGGGGATTCCCTGGAAACACCATATATTTT. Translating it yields CASSLFGGFPGNTIYF.

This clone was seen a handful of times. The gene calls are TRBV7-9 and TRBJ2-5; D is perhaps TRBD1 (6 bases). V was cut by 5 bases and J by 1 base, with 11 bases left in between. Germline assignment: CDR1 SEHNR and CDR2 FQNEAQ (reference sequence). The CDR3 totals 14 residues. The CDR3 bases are TGTGCCAGCAGCACCCAGGGGAGCCAAGAGACCCAGTACTTC. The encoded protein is CASSTQGSQETQYF.

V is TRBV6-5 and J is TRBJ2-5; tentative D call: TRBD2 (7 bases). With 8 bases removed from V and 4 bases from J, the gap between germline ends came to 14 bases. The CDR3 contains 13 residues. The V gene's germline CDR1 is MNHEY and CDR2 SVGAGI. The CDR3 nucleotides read TGTGCCAGCGGGAGGGGGGTTCGAGAGACCCAGTACTTC. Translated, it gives CASGRGVRETQYF.